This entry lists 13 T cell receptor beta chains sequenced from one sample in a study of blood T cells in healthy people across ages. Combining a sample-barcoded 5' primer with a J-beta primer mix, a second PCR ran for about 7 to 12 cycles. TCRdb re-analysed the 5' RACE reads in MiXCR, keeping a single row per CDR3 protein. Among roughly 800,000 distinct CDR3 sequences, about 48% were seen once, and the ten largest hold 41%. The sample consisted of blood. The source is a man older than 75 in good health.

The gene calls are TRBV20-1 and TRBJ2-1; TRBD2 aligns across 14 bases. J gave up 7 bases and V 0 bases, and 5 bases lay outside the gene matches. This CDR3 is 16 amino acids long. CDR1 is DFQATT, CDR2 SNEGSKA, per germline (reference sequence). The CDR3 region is CSARDPGTSGSNEQFF. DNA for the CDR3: TGCAGTGCTAGAGATCCCGGGACTAGCGGGAGTAATGAGCAGTTCTTC.

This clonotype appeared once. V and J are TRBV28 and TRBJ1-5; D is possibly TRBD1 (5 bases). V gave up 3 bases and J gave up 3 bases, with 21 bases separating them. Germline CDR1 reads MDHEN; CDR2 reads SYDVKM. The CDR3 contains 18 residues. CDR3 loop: CASSFSPPGTANNQPQHF. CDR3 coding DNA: TGTGCCAGCAGTTTCTCTCCGCCCGGGACGGCGAACAATCAGCCCCAGCATTTT.

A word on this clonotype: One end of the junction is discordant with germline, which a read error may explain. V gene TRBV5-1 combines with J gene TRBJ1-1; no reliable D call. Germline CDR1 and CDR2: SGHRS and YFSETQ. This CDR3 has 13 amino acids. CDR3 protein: CASSSKLNAEAFF. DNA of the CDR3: TGCGCCAGCAGTAGTAAGTTGAACGCTGAAGCTTTCTTT.

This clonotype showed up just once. The CDR3 region has the DNA TGTGCCACGAAACCGGGACAGGACAATGAGCAGTTCTTC. It is translated as CATKPGQDNEQFF. The rearrangement links TRBV24-1 to TRBJ2-1, with 8 positions matching TRBD1. Germline V gives CDR1 KGHDR, CDR2 SFDVKD. CDR3 length equals 13 residues. Trimming cost V 10 bases and J 5 bases; bases outside gene matches: 6.

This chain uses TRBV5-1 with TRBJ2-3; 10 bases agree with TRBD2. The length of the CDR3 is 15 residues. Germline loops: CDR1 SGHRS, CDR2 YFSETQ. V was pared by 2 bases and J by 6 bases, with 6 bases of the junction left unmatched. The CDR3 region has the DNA TGCGCCAGCAGCTTCGGGCTAGCGGGAGCGGATACGCAGTATTTT. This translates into CASSFGLAGADTQYF.

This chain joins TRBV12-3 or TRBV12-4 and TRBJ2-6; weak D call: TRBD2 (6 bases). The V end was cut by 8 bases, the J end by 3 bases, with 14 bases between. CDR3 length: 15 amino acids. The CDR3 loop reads CASLPGALGANVLTF. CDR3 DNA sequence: TGTGCCAGCCTCCCGGGAGCCCTTGGGGCCAACGTCCTGACTTTC.

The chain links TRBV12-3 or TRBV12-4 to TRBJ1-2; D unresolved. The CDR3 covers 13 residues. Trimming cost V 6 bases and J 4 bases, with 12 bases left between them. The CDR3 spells CASSPREGYGYTF. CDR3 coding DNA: TGTGCCAGCAGCCCGAGGGAGGGCTATGGCTACACCTTC.

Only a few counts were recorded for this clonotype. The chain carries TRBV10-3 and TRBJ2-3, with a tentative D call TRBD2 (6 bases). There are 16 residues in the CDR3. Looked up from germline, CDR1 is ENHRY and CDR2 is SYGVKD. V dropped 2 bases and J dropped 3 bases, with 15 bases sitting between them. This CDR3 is CAISEGSGVGTDTQYF. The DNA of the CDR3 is TGTGCCATCAGTGAGGGCTCGGGAGTAGGTACAGATACGCAGTATTTT.

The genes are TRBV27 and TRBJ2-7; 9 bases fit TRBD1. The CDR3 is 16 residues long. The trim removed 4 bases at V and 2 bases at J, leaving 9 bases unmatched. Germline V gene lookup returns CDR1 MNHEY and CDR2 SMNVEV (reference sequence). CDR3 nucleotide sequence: TGTGCCAGCAGTTCCCCCTTGGGGACAGGGACCTACGAGCAGTACTTC. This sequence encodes CASSSPLGTGTYEQYF.

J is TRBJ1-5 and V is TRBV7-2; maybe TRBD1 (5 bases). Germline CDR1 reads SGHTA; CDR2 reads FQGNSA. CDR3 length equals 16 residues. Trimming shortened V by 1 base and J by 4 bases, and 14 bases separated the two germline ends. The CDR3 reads CASSLGAGLGNQPQHF. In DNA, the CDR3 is TGTGCCAGCAGCTTAGGGGCAGGGTTGGGGAATCAGCCCCAGCATTTT.

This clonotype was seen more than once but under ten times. This chain's CDR3 is CASSYSIGAHTGELFF. The CDR3 DNA sequence: TGTGCCAGCAGTTACTCGATCGGGGCTCACACCGGGGAGCTGTTTTTT. The gene calls are TRBV6-5 and TRBJ2-2; D tentatively fits TRBD1 or TRBD2 (5 bases each). The CDR3 is 16 residues long. V was cut by 0 bases and J by 3 bases, with 11 bases left in between. Germline V gene lookup returns CDR1 MNHEY and CDR2 SVGAGI.

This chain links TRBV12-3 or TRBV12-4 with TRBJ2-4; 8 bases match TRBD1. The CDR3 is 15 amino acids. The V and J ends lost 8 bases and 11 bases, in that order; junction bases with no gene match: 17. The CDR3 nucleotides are TGTGCCAGCCCCCCGTTAGACAGGGGCCAACCCGTTCAGTACTTC. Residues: CASPPLDRGQPVQYF.

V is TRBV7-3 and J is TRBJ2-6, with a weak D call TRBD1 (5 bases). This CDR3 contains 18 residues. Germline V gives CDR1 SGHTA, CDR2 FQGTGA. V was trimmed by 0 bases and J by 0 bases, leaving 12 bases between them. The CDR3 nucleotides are TGTGCCAGCAGCTTAACTGGACATCCTAGCTCTGGGGCCAACGTCCTGACTTTC. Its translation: CASSLTGHPSSGANVLTF.